A selection of T cell receptor beta chains follows, all from one sample in a study of identical twins. Using its own MiXCR run on the 5' RACE reads, TCRdb lists one record per CDR3 protein. The table has about 460,000 distinct CDR3 sequences, approximately 15% seen once; the top ten hold 0.5% to 0.65%. The same specimen was also included in a second study, on yellow fever vaccine responses in identical twins.

Sequencing was done on a sample of CD4+ T cells sorted from blood. The origin of the receptors is a woman aged 18-29 years in good health. Both conserved end residues are part of each CDR3. A D gene is named only where the DNA matches it firmly. Expanded clones are given a class, and other clones once, few, many or no size at all.

clone size: -; D gene: -; J gene: TRBJ2-2; V gene: TRBV6-1; CDR3 DNA: TGTGCCAGCACCATAGGTATCCGGGAGCTGTTTTTT; CDR3 protein: CASTIGIRELFF
clone size: few; D gene: -; J gene: TRBJ2-3; V gene: TRBV18; CDR3 DNA: TGTGCCAGCTCACCACCGGACGAAGATACGCAGTATTTT; CDR3 protein: CASSPPDEDTQYF
clone size: -; D gene: TRBD1; J gene: TRBJ2-4; V gene: TRBV20-1; CDR3 DNA: TGCAGTGCTAGGATGGGCAGGGGGCTAGGAAACATTCAGTACTTC; CDR3 protein: CSARMGRGLGNIQYF
clone size: -; D gene: -; J gene: TRBJ2-1; V gene: TRBV3-1; CDR3 DNA: TGTGCCAGCAGCGCTCGGACAGCCGATGAGCAGTTCTTC; CDR3 protein: CASSARTADEQFF
clone size: few; D gene: -; J gene: TRBJ2-3; V gene: TRBV20-1; CDR3 DNA: TGCAGGGCCGCAGTGGGGGGAGCACAGTATTTT; CDR3 protein: CRAAVGGAQYF
clone size: many; D gene: TRBD1; J gene: TRBJ2-1; V gene: TRBV29-1; CDR3 DNA: TGCAGCGGGACAGGTGACGGTGGAAATGAGCAGTTCTTC; CDR3 protein: CSGTGDGGNEQFF
clone size: few; D gene: -; J gene: TRBJ2-3; V gene: TRBV9; CDR3 DNA: TGTGCCAGCAGCGTAGCGGCGGCAGGGTCAACAGATACGCAGTATTTT; CDR3 protein: CASSVAAAGSTDTQYF
clone size: -; D gene: -; J gene: TRBJ2-7; V gene: TRBV15; CDR3 DNA: TGTGCCACCAGCAGAGATCGCACTAAGAGCTCCTACGAGCAGTACTTC; CDR3 protein: CATSRDRTKSSYEQYF
clone size: many; D gene: -; J gene: TRBJ2-1; V gene: TRBV29-1; CDR3 DNA: TGCAGCGTTGAAGCATGGCGACTTTACAATGAGCAGTTCTTC; CDR3 protein: CSVEAWRLYNEQFF
clone size: few; D gene: TRBD2; J gene: TRBJ2-7; V gene: TRBV27; CDR3 DNA: TGTGCCAGCAGAGACGGGGGGGCCGGGGAGCAGTACTTC; CDR3 protein: CASRDGGAGEQYF
clone size: -; D gene: TRBD1; J gene: TRBJ2-5; V gene: TRBV5-5; CDR3 DNA: TGTGCCAGCAGCTTCCATCGGACAGGGTGGGAGACCCAGTACTTC; CDR3 protein: CASSFHRTGWETQYF
clone size: once; D gene: -; J gene: TRBJ2-1; V gene: TRBV19; CDR3 DNA: TGTGCCAGTAGTATGAGGGGACCCGGGACGAGTAATGAGCAGTTCTTC; CDR3 protein: CASSMRGPGTSNEQFF
clone size: -; D gene: -; J gene: TRBJ2-7; V gene: TRBV5-5; CDR3 DNA: TGTGCCAGCAGCGACCTGGGACTTTCTCCCGAGCAGTACTTC; CDR3 protein: CASSDLGLSPEQYF
clone size: few; D gene: -; J gene: TRBJ2-6; V gene: TRBV28; CDR3 DNA: TGTGCCAGCAGACCGACTTGGGCGTCTCCCCGCTCTGGGGCCAACGTCCTGACTTTC; CDR3 protein: CASRPTWASPRSGANVLTF
clone size: -; D gene: TRBD2; J gene: TRBJ2-7; V gene: TRBV7-2; CDR3 DNA: TGTGCCAGCAGCTTAGTCGCGAGTGGGGGGGTCGAGCAGTACTTC; CDR3 protein: CASSLVASGGVEQYF
clone size: -; D gene: TRBD1; J gene: TRBJ2-3; V gene: TRBV19; CDR3 DNA: TGTGCCAGTAGTATCCCCGGGACAGGGGTAGATACGCAGTATTTT; CDR3 protein: CASSIPGTGVDTQYF
clone size: -; D gene: -; J gene: TRBJ2-7; V gene: TRBV6-2/TRBV6-3; CDR3 DNA: TGTGCCAGCAGAACCCCCGGGACATTTCTGCAGTACTTC; CDR3 protein: CASRTPGTFLQYF
clone size: -; D gene: -; J gene: TRBJ2-1; V gene: TRBV11-2; CDR3 DNA: TGTGCCAGCAGCTTAGGGACTCCTACCGATGAGCAGTTCTTC; CDR3 protein: CASSLGTPTDEQFF
clone size: once; D gene: -; J gene: TRBJ1-4; V gene: TRBV7-9; CDR3 DNA: TGTGCCAGCAGCCAAGGGGAGAAGAATGAAAAACTGTTTTTT; CDR3 protein: CASSQGEKNEKLFF
clone size: -; D gene: -; J gene: TRBJ2-1; V gene: TRBV6-2/TRBV6-3; CDR3 DNA: TGTGCCAGCAGGAACCGGGACTGGTCCTACAATGAGCAGTTCTTC; CDR3 protein: CASRNRDWSYNEQFF
clone size: -; D gene: TRBD2; J gene: TRBJ2-3; V gene: TRBV27; CDR3 DNA: TGTGCCAGCAGTTCCCTGGGACTAGCGGGGGCCCGAGATACGCAGTATTTT; CDR3 protein: CASSSLGLAGARDTQYF
clone size: few; D gene: -; J gene: TRBJ2-1; V gene: TRBV5-1; CDR3 DNA: TGCGCCAGCAGCTTGGTTTCCGGGGCGGGCGCACGCGGTGCTGAGCAGTTCTTC; CDR3 protein: CASSLVSGAGARGAEQFF
clone size: few; D gene: TRBD2; J gene: TRBJ2-2; V gene: TRBV5-1; CDR3 DNA: TGCGCCAGCAGCTTGAGTCTAGCGGGGACCACCGGGGAGCTGTTTTTT; CDR3 protein: CASSLSLAGTTGELFF
clone size: -; D gene: -; J gene: TRBJ2-7; V gene: TRBV6-5; CDR3 DNA: TGTGCCAGCAGTTACTCGAGCTCAGGGGTTACCTACGAGCAGTACTTC; CDR3 protein: CASSYSSSGVTYEQYF
clone size: once; D gene: -; J gene: TRBJ2-1; V gene: TRBV7-3; CDR3 DNA: TGTGCCAGCAGCTTAACGGGCAGGGGGCGACTAGCAGGCGGGAATGAGCAGTTCTTC; CDR3 protein: CASSLTGRGRLAGGNEQFF
clone size: -; D gene: TRBD2; J gene: TRBJ2-5; V gene: TRBV29-1; CDR3 DNA: TGCAGCGTTGCGCAGCTAGCGGCCCAAGAGACCCAGTACTTC; CDR3 protein: CSVAQLAAQETQYF
clone size: -; D gene: -; J gene: TRBJ2-1; V gene: TRBV6-4; CDR3 DNA: TGTGCCAGCCGGGTCGGGACGCAAACCAACGCTGAGCAGTTCTTC; CDR3 protein: CASRVGTQTNAEQFF
clone size: few; D gene: TRBD1; J gene: TRBJ2-2; V gene: TRBV9; CDR3 DNA: TGTGCCAGCAGCGTAGCACAGGGGGCTTCGTCCGGGGAGCTGTTTTTT; CDR3 protein: CASSVAQGASSGELFF
clone size: few; D gene: -; J gene: TRBJ2-2; V gene: TRBV24-1; CDR3 DNA: TGTGCCACCAGTGACAAATACTGGGTCACCGAGGGGGAGCTGTTTTTT; CDR3 protein: CATSDKYWVTEGELFF
clone size: few; D gene: -; J gene: TRBJ2-1; V gene: TRBV14; CDR3 DNA: TGTGCCAGCAGCCAAGGGACCGTCGCAATGGGGCAGTTCTTC; CDR3 protein: CASSQGTVAMGQFF
clone size: -; D gene: -; J gene: TRBJ2-7; V gene: TRBV5-1; CDR3 DNA: TGCGCCAGCAGCTTGGCTCGGACCACCTACGAGCAGTACTTC; CDR3 protein: CASSLARTTYEQYF
clone size: few; D gene: TRBD1; J gene: TRBJ2-7; V gene: TRBV7-8; CDR3 DNA: TGTGCCAGCAGCTTGACAGGGATTGGCTACGAGCAGTACTTC; CDR3 protein: CASSLTGIGYEQYF
clone size: few; D gene: -; J gene: TRBJ1-4; V gene: TRBV18; CDR3 DNA: TGTGCCAGCTCACCTGGCGGGGGGAATGAAAAACTGTTTTTT; CDR3 protein: CASSPGGGNEKLFF
clone size: -; D gene: -; J gene: TRBJ2-1; V gene: TRBV7-9; CDR3 DNA: TGTGCCAGCAGCTTAGAGGGCGTGGGAGGTGGCAATGAGCAGTTCTTC; CDR3 protein: CASSLEGVGGGNEQFF
clone size: -; D gene: -; J gene: TRBJ2-5; V gene: TRBV11-2; CDR3 DNA: TGTGCCAGCAGACCGGCCCCAGTAAGGGAGACCCAGTACTTC; CDR3 protein: CASRPAPVRETQYF
clone size: -; D gene: TRBD2; J gene: TRBJ2-3; V gene: TRBV12-3/TRBV12-4; CDR3 DNA: TGTGCCAGCAGTTTAGCCGGACTAGCGGGAATAGATACGCAGTATTTT; CDR3 protein: CASSLAGLAGIDTQYF
clone size: -; D gene: -; J gene: TRBJ1-4; V gene: TRBV15; CDR3 DNA: TGTGCCACCAGCAGTGTTTGGTATGAAAAACTGTTTTTT; CDR3 protein: CATSSVWYEKLFF
clone size: few; D gene: -; J gene: TRBJ2-7; V gene: TRBV6-5; CDR3 DNA: TGTGCCAGCACTTCCACGACCTACGAGCAGTACTTC; CDR3 protein: CASTSTTYEQYF
clone size: -; D gene: TRBD2; J gene: TRBJ2-5; V gene: TRBV20-1; CDR3 DNA: TGCAGTGCTCCGGGACTAGCGGGGGGGCCGGCGAAGACCCAGTACTTC; CDR3 protein: CSAPGLAGGPAKTQYF
clone size: few; D gene: TRBD1; J gene: TRBJ1-1; V gene: TRBV6-1; CDR3 DNA: TGTGCCACCAACGAGGCAGGGGGGAACACTGAAGCTTTCTTT; CDR3 protein: CATNEAGGNTEAFF